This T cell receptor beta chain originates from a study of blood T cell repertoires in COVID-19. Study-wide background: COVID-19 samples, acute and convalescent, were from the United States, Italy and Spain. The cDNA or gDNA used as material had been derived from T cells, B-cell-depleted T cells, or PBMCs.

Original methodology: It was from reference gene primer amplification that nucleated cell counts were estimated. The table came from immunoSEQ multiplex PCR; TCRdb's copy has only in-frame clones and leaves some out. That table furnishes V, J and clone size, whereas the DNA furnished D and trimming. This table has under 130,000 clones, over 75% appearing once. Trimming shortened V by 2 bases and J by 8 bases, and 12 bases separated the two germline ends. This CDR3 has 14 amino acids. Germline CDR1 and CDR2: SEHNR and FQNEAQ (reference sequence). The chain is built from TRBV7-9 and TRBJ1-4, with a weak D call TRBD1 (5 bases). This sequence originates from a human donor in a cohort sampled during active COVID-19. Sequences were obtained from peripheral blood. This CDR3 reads CASSLLSGPEKLFF. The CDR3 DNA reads TGTGCCAGCAGCTTATTGTCAGGGCCGGAAAAACTGTTTTTT.